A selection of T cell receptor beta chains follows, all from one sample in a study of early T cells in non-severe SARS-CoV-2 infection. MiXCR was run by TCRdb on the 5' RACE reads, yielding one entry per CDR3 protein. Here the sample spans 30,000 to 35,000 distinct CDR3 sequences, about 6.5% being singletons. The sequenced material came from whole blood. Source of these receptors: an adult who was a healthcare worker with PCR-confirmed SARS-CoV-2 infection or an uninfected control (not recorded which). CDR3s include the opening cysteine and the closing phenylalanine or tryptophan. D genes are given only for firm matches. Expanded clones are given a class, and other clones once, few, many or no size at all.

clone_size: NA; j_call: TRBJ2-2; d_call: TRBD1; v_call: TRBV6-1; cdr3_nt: TGTGCCAGCAGTGGACAGGGGGCCGGGGAGCTGTTTTTT; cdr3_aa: CASSGQGAGELFF
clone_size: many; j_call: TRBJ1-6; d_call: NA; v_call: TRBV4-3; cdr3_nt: TGCGCCAGCAGCAGGAGCTCCTATAATTCACCCCTCCACTTT; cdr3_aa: CASSRSSYNSPLHF
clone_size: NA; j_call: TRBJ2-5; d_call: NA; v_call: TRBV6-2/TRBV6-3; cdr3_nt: TGTGCCAGCAGTTACGGGATAACTCTAGCTGAGACCCAGTACTTC; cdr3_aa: CASSYGITLAETQYF
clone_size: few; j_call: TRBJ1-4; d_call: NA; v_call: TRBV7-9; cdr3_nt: TGTGCCAGCAGCTCGAAGGTGTTGGTCGCAACTAATGAAAAACTGTTTTTT; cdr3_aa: CASSSKVLVATNEKLFF
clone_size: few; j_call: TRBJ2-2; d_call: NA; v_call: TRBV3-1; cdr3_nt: TGTGCCAGCAGCAAAACAGCAAACACCGGGGAGCTGTTTTTT; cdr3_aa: CASSKTANTGELFF
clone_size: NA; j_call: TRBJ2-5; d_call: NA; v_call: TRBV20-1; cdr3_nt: TGCAGTGCTAGGGATATATGGGGGAACCAAGAGACCCAGTACTTC; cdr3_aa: CSARDIWGNQETQYF
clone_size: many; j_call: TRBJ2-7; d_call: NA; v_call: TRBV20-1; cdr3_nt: TGCAGTGCCTCACAGGTTACTACCTACGAGCAGTACTTC; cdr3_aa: CSASQVTTYEQYF
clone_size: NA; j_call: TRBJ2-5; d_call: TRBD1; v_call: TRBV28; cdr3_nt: TGTGCCAGCAGGGGAGACAGGGGGCCCCTAAAGTTCCAAGAGACCCAGTACTTC; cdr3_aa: CASRGDRGPLKFQETQYF
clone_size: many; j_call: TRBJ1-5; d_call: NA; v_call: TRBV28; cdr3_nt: TGTGCCAGCAGCGCCGGGACAAGCAATCAGCCCCAGCATTTT; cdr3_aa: CASSAGTSNQPQHF
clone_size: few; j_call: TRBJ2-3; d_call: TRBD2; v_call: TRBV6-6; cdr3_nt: TGTGCCAGCAGTTTAGGGACTACGGGAGATACGCAGTATTTT; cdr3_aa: CASSLGTTGDTQYF
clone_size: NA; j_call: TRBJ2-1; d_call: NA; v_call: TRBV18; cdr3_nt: TGTGCCAGCTCACCACTCAGCAGGGCCCTCAACAATGAGCAGTTCTTC; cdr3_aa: CASSPLSRALNNEQFF
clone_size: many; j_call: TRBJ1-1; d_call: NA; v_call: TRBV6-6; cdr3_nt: TGTGCCAGCAGTTCGGGGGCCACTGAAGCTTTCTTT; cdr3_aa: CASSSGATEAFF
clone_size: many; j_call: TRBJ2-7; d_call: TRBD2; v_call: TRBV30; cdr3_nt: TGTGCCTGGAACCAGCGGGGGCGAGGCTACGAGCAGTACTTC; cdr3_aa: CAWNQRGRGYEQYF
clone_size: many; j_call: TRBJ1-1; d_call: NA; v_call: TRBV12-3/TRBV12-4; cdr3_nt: TGTGCCAGCAGGACGGGAATGAACACTGAAGCTTTCTTT; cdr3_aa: CASRTGMNTEAFF
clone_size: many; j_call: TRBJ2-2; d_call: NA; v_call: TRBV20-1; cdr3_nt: TGCAGTGCTTCGACTAACACCGGGGAGCTGTTTTTT; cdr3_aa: CSASTNTGELFF
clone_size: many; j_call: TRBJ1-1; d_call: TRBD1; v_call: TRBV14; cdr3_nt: TGTGCCAGCAGCCATAGAAGGACAGGGGGATCCGAAGCTTTCTTT; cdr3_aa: CASSHRRTGGSEAFF
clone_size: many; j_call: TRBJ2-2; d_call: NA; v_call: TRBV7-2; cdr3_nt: TGTGCCAGCAGCGCCCGGGAGCTAGACACCGGGGAGCTGTTTTTT; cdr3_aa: CASSARELDTGELFF
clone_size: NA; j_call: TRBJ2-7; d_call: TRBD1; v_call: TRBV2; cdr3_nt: TGTGCCATAGGACAGGGCACCTACGAGCAGTACTTC; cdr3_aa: CAIGQGTYEQYF
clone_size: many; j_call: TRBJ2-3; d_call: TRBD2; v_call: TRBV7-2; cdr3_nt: TGTGCCAGCGGTCCAGCGGGGTTGGATACGCAGTATTTT; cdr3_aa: CASGPAGLDTQYF
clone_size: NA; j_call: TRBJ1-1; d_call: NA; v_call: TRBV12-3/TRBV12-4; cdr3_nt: TGTGCCAGCAGTTTTGTACCTTGGGGGGCGCGAGATATGAACACTGAAGCTTTCTTT; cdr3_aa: CASSFVPWGARDMNTEAFF